This note documents a single T cell receptor (beta chain) sequence. With roughly 200,000 irradiated, violet-dye-labeled stimulator cells, roughly 200,000 CFSE-labeled responder cells were plated. The data belong to a study of graft-versus-host responses after intestinal transplantation. Study information: Among the recipients, transplants were multivisceral, liver-intestinal, or isolated intestinal. Following induction with anti-thymocyte globulin, all recipients were given tacrolimus and steroids for about 3 years. Study-level findings and limits: Detection of GvH clones occurred in recipient marrow, and some had their first appearance in ileum or blood.

Sequencing used immunoSEQ multiplex PCR; TCRdb keeps in-frame clones, though not all of them. The repertoire holds 12,000 to 15,000 clones, with roughly two fifths as singletons. This CDR3 region has 11 residues. Germline V gives CDR1 DFQATT, CDR2 SNEGSKA (reference sequence). Trimming took 5 bases from V and 3 from J, leaving 8 bases between them. The chain has TRBV20-1 and TRBJ2-7; D possibly corresponds to TRBD1 (5 bases). Sequences were derived from alloreactive CD4+ T cells from a mixed lymphocyte reaction culture, sampled before intestinal transplant. Documented subset: CFSE-low proliferating T cells sorted from approximately six-day pre-transplant mixed lymphocyte reaction (GvH or HvG direction). This clonotype was sampled from a human patient who received an intestinal transplant. The CDR3 is CSAGDSYEQYF. For the CDR3, the DNA is TGCAGTGCTGGTGACAGCTACGAGCAGTACTTC.